This TCR beta chain was found in a study of CD8 T cells in ankylosing spondylitis. Findings and limits, study-wide: The authors found the disease-linked clones to be CD8+ and relatively rare in peripheral blood.

Germline V lookup: CDR1 MDHEN, CDR2 SYDVKM. The CDR3 runs 13 residues. V was clipped by 3 bases and J by 5 bases, with 8 bases between them. This clonotype was recorded at least ten times. Its antigen is still unknown. TCRdb processed the 5' RACE reads anew with MiXCR; each CDR3 protein has one entry. In the table there are some 70,000 distinct CDR3 sequences, roughly 5% of which are singletons. Sequencing was carried out using blood, either unsorted or a sorted T cell fraction (not recorded which). This sequence originates from a male donor with ankylosing spondylitis or in good health (not recorded which). The rearrangement uses TRBV28 and TRBJ1-5; perhaps TRBD1 as D (5 bases). CDR3 protein: CASSFSGDQPQHF. CDR3 nucleotides: TGTGCCAGCAGTTTCTCGGGGGATCAGCCCCAGCATTTT. The variable domain in full, completed from reference TRBV28 and TRBJ1-5, reads DVKVTQSSRYLVKRTGEKVFLECVQDMDHENMFWYRQDPGLGLRLIYFSYDVKMKEKGDIPEGYSVSREKKERFSLILESASTNQTSMYLCASSFSGDQPQHFGDGTRLSIL.